This record concerns one T cell receptor beta chain sequence. The data derive from a study of T cells in Graves' hyperthyroidism and ophthalmopathy. With V trimmed by 5 bases and J by 6 bases, 4 bases remained unmatched. Germline CDR1 is GTSNPN and CDR2 is SVGIG (reference sequence). The CDR3 has 12 residues. RNA transcripts were the template for amplifying TCR beta CDR3 regions. RT-PCR in the first round (using the HTBI primer set) targeted the TCR CDR3. TCRdb reprocessed the multiplex PCR reads via MiXCR and lists one record per CDR3 protein. The table records about 420,000 distinct CDR3 sequences, roughly 13% of them present only once.

The source material was blood. This sequence originates from a woman under 30 with Graves' hyperthyroidism. The chain couples TRBV30 to TRBJ1-5; 7 bases line up with TRBD1. CDR3 sequence reads: CAWDRVGQPQHF. The CDR3 DNA reads as TGTGCCTGGGACAGGGTTGGTCAGCCCCAGCATTTT.